The TCR beta chain under discussion was sequenced for a study of cytotoxic CD8 clonotypes in ibrutinib-treated CLL. Method: immunoSEQ multiplex PCR; TCRdb's copy keeps in-frame clones and lacks some. The sample carries around 52,000 clones, around 55% recorded once. Frozen-stored PBMCs produced around 2.2 micrograms of genomic DNA for TCR beta libraries. Study findings and constraints: Treatment left the uncommon public clonotypes either contracted or stable in frequency.

Remarks on this clone: Its antigen is undetermined.

Trimming cost V 4 bases and J 3 bases, with 19 bases left between them. This CDR3 comprises 16 residues. Looked up from germline, CDR1 is SEHNR and CDR2 is FQNEAQ (reference sequence). This rearrangement joins TRBV7-9 to TRBJ2-7; D remains ambiguous. The sequence came from a human donor with chronic lymphocytic leukemia. The input for sequencing was PBMCs, taken after 24 months of ibrutinib treatment. CDR3 residues: CASSSSLVVTFYEQYF. The CDR3 DNA is TGTGCCAGCAGCTCCTCCCTAGTTGTAACTTTCTACGAGCAGTACTTC.